This T cell receptor (beta chain) appears in the sequencing data of a study of blood T cell repertoires in COVID-19. In the study overall: The United States, Italy and Spain supplied acute and convalescent COVID-19 samples. In each case, the material was cDNA or gDNA derived from T cells, B-cell-depleted T cells, or PBMCs.

Original methodology: Reference gene primer amplification gave nucleated cell count estimates. Sequencing was performed with immunoSEQ multiplex PCR; in TCRdb, only in-frame clones are kept and a portion is missing. That table supplies the V and J calls and clone size; D and trimming were determined from the DNA. This table has a few hundred thousand clones, about 82% appearing once. Trimming removed 2 bases from V and 1 base from J; junction bases left unmatched: 5. This CDR3 has 15 residues. CDR1 is SGHNT and CDR2 is YYREEE in the germline V gene (reference sequence). The specimen was peripheral blood. This clonotype originated in a woman of 80 years or more with acute or convalescent COVID-19. This sequence joins TRBV5-4 and TRBJ1-1; 7 bases are shared with TRBD1. The CDR3 reads CASSFLGGGNTEAFF. The CDR3 DNA sequence: TGTGCCAGCAGCTTCCTAGGGGGCGGGAACACTGAAGCTTTCTTT.